This T cell receptor (beta chain) was obtained from a study of blood T cell repertoires in COVID-19. Study summary: Samples of COVID-19 (acute and convalescent) were obtained from the United States, Italy and Spain. T cells, B-cell-depleted T cells, or PBMCs provided the cDNA or gDNA that served as material.

CDR3 length: 12 amino acids. Trimming took off 1 base at V and 4 bases at J, with 5 bases between the two ends. Germline assignment: CDR1 GTSNPN and CDR2 SVGIG (reference sequence). In the source study's methods: Estimation of nucleated cell counts relied on the amplification of reference gene primers. TCRdb's table, derived via immunoSEQ multiplex PCR, lists solely in-frame clones and lacks some. Clone size and V and J calls were adopted from that table, with D and trimming inferred from the DNA. The repertoire holds 250,000 to 300,000 clones, roughly nine tenths seen once, with 1.2% in the top ten. In terms of age and location, participants ranged from about 18 to 100 years and lived in around 22 US areas.

This chain uses TRBV30 with TRBJ1-3; D call uncertain. The clonotype was recovered from a human donor in a cohort exposed to, infected with or recovered from COVID-19 (not recorded which). The donor label of this sample is uncertain. Sequenced sample: PBMCs or T cells enriched from blood (not recorded which). CDR3 protein: CAWSGAGNTIYF. DNA for the CDR3: TGTGCCTGGAGTGGCGCAGGAAACACCATATATTTT. The whole variable domain, remainder taken from reference TRBV30 and TRBJ1-3, is SQTIHQWPATLVQPVGSPLSLECTVEGTSNPNLYWYRQAAGRGLQLLFYSVGIGQISSEVPQNLSASRPQDRQFILSSKKLLLSDSGFYLCAWSGAGNTIYFGEGSWLTVV.